This is a list of T cell receptor beta chains from one sample in a study of shared clonotypes between healthy human individuals. The table came from immunoSEQ multiplex PCR; TCRdb's copy has only in-frame clones and leaves some out. The profile shows approximately 2.5 million clones, just over 90% of them singletons. Sequencing input: naive CD4+ T cells sorted from blood. Every receptor here comes from a man younger than 30 in good health. Each CDR3 is given with its conserved first and last residue. D genes are given only for firm matches.

v_gene	d_gene	j_gene	CDR3aa	CDR3nt
TRBV6-1	TRBD2	TRBJ2-5	CASSELAGREETQYF	TGTGCCAGCAGTGAACTAGCGGGGAGAGAAGAGACCCAGTACTTC
TRBV11-2	.	TRBJ2-4	CASSAGGGNIQYF	TGTGCCAGCAGCGCCGGGGGAGGAAACATTCAGTACTTC
TRBV30	.	TRBJ2-7	CACFIPSKNEQYF	TGTGCCTGTTTTATACCGTCGAAGAACGAGCAGTACTTC
TRBV7-3	TRBD1	TRBJ1-2	CASSYGQGDGYTF	TGTGCCAGCAGTTATGGACAGGGGGATGGCTACACCTTC
TRBV27	.	TRBJ2-1	CASSSTQRSYNEQFF	TGTGCCAGCAGTTCAACCCAAAGGTCCTACAATGAGCAGTTCTTC
TRBV7-2	.	TRBJ1-6	CASSSGLSSPLHF	TGTGCCAGCAGCTCCGGCCTTAGCTCACCCCTCCACTTT
TRBV30	.	TRBJ2-7	CACTRWADEQYF	TGTGCCTGTACCCGGTGGGCCGACGAGCAGTACTTC
TRBV6-5	.	TRBJ1-2	CASSYGGDYGYTF	TGTGCCAGCAGTTACGGGGGCGACTATGGCTACACCTTC
TRBV4-1	.	TRBJ2-7	CASSQTGHPLARDEQYF	TGCGCCAGCAGCCAAACGGGACACCCGCTCGCTCGTGACGAGCAGTACTTC
TRBV5-1	TRBD2	TRBJ2-7	CASSFSTSGRIEQYF	TGCGCCAGCAGCTTTTCGACTAGCGGGCGTATCGAGCAGTACTTC
TRBV6-1	.	TRBJ1-5	CASSGQGGSSNQPQHF	TGTGCCAGCAGTGGGCAGGGTGGTTCTAGCAATCAGCCCCAGCATTTT
TRBV28	.	TRBJ1-6	CASIPWGDNNSPLHF	TGTGCCAGCATCCCTTGGGGTGATAATAATTCACCCCTCCACTTT
TRBV11-1	.	TRBJ2-3	CASSPLGGTQYF	TGTGCCAGCAGCCCCCTTGGGGGTACGCAGTATTTT
TRBV9	.	TRBJ1-6	CASSVGSMTGNSPLHF	TGTGCCAGCAGCGTAGGAAGCATGACAGGAAATTCACCCCTCCACTTT